This TCR beta chain was documented in a study of T and B cells in COVID-19 patients. From blood, about 250-500 ng of genomic DNA served as TRB template. Multiplex PCR with BIOMED2 TRB-A/B primer pools amplified TRB rearrangements. TCRdb re-called the multiplex PCR reads through MiXCR, storing one row per CDR3 protein. The sample lists about 2,100 distinct CDR3 sequences; roughly 24% were seen once. V lost 0 bases to trimming and J lost 3 bases, with 9 bases between them. The CDR3 has 15 amino acids. CDR1 and CDR2 (germline): MNHEY, SVGAGI. Material: blood. V and J are TRBV6-5 and TRBJ1-5, with TRBD1 as a possible D gene (5 bases). This receptor was taken from a human donor with active COVID-19. CDR3 amino acids: CASSYSWGYNQPQHF. CDR3 coding DNA: TGTGCCAGCAGTTACTCGTGGGGGTACAATCAGCCCCAGCATTTT.